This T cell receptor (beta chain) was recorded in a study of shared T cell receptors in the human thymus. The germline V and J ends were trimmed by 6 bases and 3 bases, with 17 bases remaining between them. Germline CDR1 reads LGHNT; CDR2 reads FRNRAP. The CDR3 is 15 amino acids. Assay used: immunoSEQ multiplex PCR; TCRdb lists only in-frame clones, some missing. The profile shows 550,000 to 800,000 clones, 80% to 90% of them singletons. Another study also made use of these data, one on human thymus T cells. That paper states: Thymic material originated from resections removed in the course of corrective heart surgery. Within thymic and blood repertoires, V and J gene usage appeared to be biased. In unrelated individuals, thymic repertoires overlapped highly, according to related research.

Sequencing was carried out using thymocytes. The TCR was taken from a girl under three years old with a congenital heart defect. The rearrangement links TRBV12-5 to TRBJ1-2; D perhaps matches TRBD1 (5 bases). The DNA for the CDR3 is TGTGCTAGTGGCACGGCAGATGACAGATACTATGGCTACACCTTC. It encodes CASGTADDRYYGYTF.